This TCR beta chain was identified in a study of T cells in narcolepsy. Study as a whole: Enrolled donors included narcolepsy type 1 or type 2 patients and healthy controls.

This clone was recorded a few times. V lost 7 bases, J lost 7 bases, and 8 bases lay in between. The V gene's germline CDR1 is SEHNR and CDR2 FQNEAQ (reference sequence). The CDR3 runs 11 residues. Measured with immunoSEQ multiplex PCR; TCRdb has only the in-frame clones, and not every one. The sample lists roughly 34,000 clones; less than 85% were seen once. The sequenced sample was CD45RA- memory CD4+ T cells from PBMCs. The source is a human donor with narcolepsy. This chain connects TRBV7-9 to TRBJ2-1; D remains ambiguous. CDR3 bases: TGTGCCAGCACCGCTTCGAATGAGCAGTTCTTC. Encoded protein: CASTASNEQFF.